The clone carrying this T cell receptor (beta chain) was recorded only once. Per the germline V gene, CDR1 is SGHTA and CDR2 is FQGNSA. The ends were cut back, 1 base at V and 5 bases at J, with 8 bases in the middle. The CDR3 contains 14 residues. This entry is derived from a study of blood T cell repertoires in COVID-19. Across the whole study: From the United States, Italy and Spain came samples of acute and convalescent COVID-19. PBMCs, B-cell-depleted T cells, or T cells provided the cDNA or gDNA that made up the material.

Under the authors' procedure: By means of reference gene primer amplification, nucleated cell counts were estimated. TCRdb's copy holds only in-frame clones and misses some; the assay was immunoSEQ multiplex PCR. Clonal size and the V and J genes are those of that table, whereas D and trimming came from the DNA. The table shows 150,000 to 200,000 clones, with around 85% occurring only once. Sequencing used peripheral blood. The receptor comes from a woman aged 80 or over with acute or convalescent COVID-19. This chain uses TRBV7-2 with TRBJ1-4; weak D call: TRBD1 (5 bases). The CDR3 loop is CASSLEGPNEKLFF. The DNA of the CDR3 is TGTGCCAGCAGCTTAGAGGGGCCCAATGAAAAACTGTTTTTT.